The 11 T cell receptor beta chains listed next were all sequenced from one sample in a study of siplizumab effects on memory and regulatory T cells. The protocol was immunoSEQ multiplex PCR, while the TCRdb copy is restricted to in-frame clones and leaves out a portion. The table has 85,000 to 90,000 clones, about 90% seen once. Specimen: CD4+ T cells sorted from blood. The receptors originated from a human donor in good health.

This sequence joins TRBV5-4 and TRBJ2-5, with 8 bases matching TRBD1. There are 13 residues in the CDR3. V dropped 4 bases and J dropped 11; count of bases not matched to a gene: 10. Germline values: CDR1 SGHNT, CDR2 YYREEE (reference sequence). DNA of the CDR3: TGTGCCAGCAGCCTGCAGGGGGCGAATGAGCAGTACTTC. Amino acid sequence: CASSLQGANEQYF.

The CDR3 coding sequence is TGTGCCAGCAGTGGGGGACACCCCAGGGGCACTGAAGCTTTCTTT. Residues: CASSGGHPRGTEAFF. The rearrangement joins TRBV25-1 to TRBJ1-1; TRBD1 might be the D (6 bases). This CDR3 comprises 15 residues. Trimming left V 4 bases short and J 4 bases short, with 16 bases between. The germline V gene encodes CDR1 MGHDK and CDR2 SYGVNS. Full variable domain (remainder filled in from reference TRBV25-1 and TRBJ1-1): EADIYQTPRYLVIGTGKKITLECSQTMGHDKMYWYQQDPGMELHLIHYSYGVNSTEKGDLSSESTVSRIRTEHFPLTLESARPSHTSQYLCASSGGHPRGTEAFFGQGTRLTVV.

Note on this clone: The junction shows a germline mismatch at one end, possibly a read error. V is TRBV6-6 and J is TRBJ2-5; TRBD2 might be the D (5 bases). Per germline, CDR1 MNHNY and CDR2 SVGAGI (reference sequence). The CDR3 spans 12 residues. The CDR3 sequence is CASSISAKTQYF. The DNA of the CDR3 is TGCGCCAGCAGCATTAGCGCGAAGACCCAGTACTTC.

The CDR3 DNA is TGTGCCAGCAAAGAGGATGGGGGCTGGGTTGGCTACACCTTC. This encodes CASKEDGGWVGYTF. V and J are TRBV6-5 and TRBJ1-2; D may be TRBD1 (6 bases). With 7 bases removed from V and 7 bases from J, the gap between germline ends came to 19 bases. In germline, CDR1 is MNHEY, CDR2 SVGAGI. CDR3 size: 14 residues.

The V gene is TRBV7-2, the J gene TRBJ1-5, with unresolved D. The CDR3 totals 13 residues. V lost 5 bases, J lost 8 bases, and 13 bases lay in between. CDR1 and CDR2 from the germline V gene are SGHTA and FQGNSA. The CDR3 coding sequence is TGTGCCAGCAGCCCATTAGGACTCGAGCCCCAGCATTTT. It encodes CASSPLGLEPQHF.

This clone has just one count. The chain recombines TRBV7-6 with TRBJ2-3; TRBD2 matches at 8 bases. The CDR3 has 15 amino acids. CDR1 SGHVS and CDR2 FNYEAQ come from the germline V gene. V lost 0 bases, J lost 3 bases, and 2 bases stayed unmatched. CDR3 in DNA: TGTGCCAGCAGCTTAGCTGGACTAGCAACAGATACGCAGTATTTT. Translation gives CASSLAGLATDTQYF.

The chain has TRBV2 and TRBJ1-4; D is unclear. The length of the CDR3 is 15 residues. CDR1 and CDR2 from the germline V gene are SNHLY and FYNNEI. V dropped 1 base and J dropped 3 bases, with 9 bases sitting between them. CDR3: CASSEVPGANEKLFF. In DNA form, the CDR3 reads TGTGCCAGCAGTGAAGTTCCTGGGGCTAATGAAAAACTGTTTTTT.

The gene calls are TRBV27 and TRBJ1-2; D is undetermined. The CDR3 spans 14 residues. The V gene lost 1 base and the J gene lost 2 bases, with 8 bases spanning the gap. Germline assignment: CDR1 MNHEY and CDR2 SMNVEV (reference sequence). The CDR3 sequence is CASSLWQVNYGYTF. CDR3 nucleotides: TGTGCCAGCAGTTTATGGCAGGTCAACTATGGCTACACCTTC.

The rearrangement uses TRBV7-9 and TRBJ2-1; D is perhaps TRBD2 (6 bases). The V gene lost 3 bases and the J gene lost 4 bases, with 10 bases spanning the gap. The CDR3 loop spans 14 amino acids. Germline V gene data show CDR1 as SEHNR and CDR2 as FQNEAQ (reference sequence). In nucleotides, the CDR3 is TGTGCCAGCAGCTTCGACGCGGGGTACAATGAGCAGTTCTTC. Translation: CASSFDAGYNEQFF. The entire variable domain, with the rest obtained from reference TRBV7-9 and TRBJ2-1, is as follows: DTGVSQNPRHKITKRGQNVTFRCDPISEHNRLYWYRQTLGQGPEFLTYFQNEAQLEKSRLLSDRFSAERPKGSFSTLEIQRTEQGDSAMYLCASSFDAGYNEQFFGPGTRLTVL.

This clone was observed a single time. CDR3 amino acids: CASSLTLLNTEAFF. DNA for the CDR3: TGCGCCAGCAGCTTGACACTCCTGAACACTGAAGCTTTCTTT. This chain connects TRBV5-1 to TRBJ1-1; D remains unclear. Trimming removed 1 base at V and 0 bases at J, with 7 bases between. This CDR3 is 14 amino acids long. The V gene's germline CDR1 is SGHRS and CDR2 YFSETQ.

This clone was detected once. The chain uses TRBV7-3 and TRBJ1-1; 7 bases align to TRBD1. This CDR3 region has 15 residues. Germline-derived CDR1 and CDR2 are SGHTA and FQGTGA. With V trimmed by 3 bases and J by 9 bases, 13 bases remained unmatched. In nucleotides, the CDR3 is TGTGCCAGCAGCTTGGACCCAGGACAGGCTTCTAAAGCTTTCTTT. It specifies CASSLDPGQASKAFF. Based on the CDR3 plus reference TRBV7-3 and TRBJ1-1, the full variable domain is GAGVSQTPSNKVTEKGKYVELRCDPISGHTALYWYRQSLGQGPEFLIYFQGTGAADDSGLPNDRFFAVRPEGSVSTLKIQRTERGDSAVYLCASSLDPGQASKAFFGQGTRLTVV.